These 11 T cell receptor beta chains were sequenced from one sample in a study of neurological immune-mediated disorders. TCRdb re-called the 5' RACE reads through MiXCR, storing one row per CDR3 protein. The sample consists of fewer than 85,000 distinct CDR3 sequences, roughly 3.6% of them appearing once. What was sequenced was PBMCs. The receptors shown here come from a man aged 25 to 40 with multiple sclerosis.

This clonotype was recorded at least ten times. V gene TRBV5-1 combines with J gene TRBJ2-3; 13 bases agree with TRBD2. The CDR3 runs 16 residues. Germline V gene sequence: CDR1 SGHRS, CDR2 YFSETQ. J lost 4 bases, V lost 0 bases, and 2 bases had no gene match. CDR3 region: CASSLVGLAGSDTQYF. The CDR3 DNA reads as TGCGCCAGCAGCTTGGTGGGACTAGCGGGGTCAGATACGCAGTATTTT.

At least ten counts were recorded for this clonotype. The gene calls are TRBV5-1 and TRBJ1-4; no firm D call. Germline loops: CDR1 SGHRS, CDR2 YFSETQ. Trimming pared 4 bases from V and 8 bases from J, leaving 12 bases between. This CDR3 is 13 amino acids long. CDR3 loop: CASSPSPLEKLFF. The CDR3 DNA sequence: TGCGCCAGCAGCCCCAGCCCGTTGGAAAAACTGTTTTTT.

In its sample, this clonotype was seen many times. The V call is TRBV20-1, the J call TRBJ1-6; TRBD1 is a possible D gene (5 bases). Germline loops: CDR1 DFQATT, CDR2 SNEGSKA (reference sequence). There are 13 residues in the CDR3. The ends were cut back, 6 bases at V and 5 bases at J, with 11 bases in the middle. The CDR3 is CSAQGPNNSPLHF. In DNA, the CDR3 is TGCAGTGCGCAGGGACCGAATAATTCACCCCTCCACTTT.

A single count supports this clonotype. Since a much larger clone is just one base distant, this may be a read error. The conserved final phenylalanine or tryptophan is absent from the CDR3, which likely points to a read error. The V call is TRBV11-2, the J call TRBJ2-7; possibly TRBD1 or TRBD2 for D (5 bases each). The V end lost 2 bases, the J end lost 0 bases, and 8 bases lay between the germline ends. Germline V CDR1 and CDR2: SGHAT, FQNNGV. The CDR3 totals 14 residues. The CDR3 DNA follows: TGTGCCAGCAGCTTATGGGGGTACTCCTACGAGCAGTACTAC. It specifies CASSLWGYSYEQYY.

The table lists this clonotype with many counts. CDR3 sequence reads: CASSTGTGAYEQYF. Here the CDR3 DNA reads TGTGCCAGCAGCACCGGGACAGGGGCCTACGAGCAGTACTTC. This chain uses TRBV6-5 with TRBJ2-7; 10 nucleotides match TRBD1. The length of the CDR3 is 14 residues. V lost 6 bases and J lost 2; bases outside the gene matches: 4. Germline CDR1 and CDR2: MNHEY and SVGAGI.

This clonotype was seen more than once but under ten times. The V call is TRBV9, the J call TRBJ2-2, with 10 bases that match TRBD2. The CDR3 runs 16 residues. The V and J ends lost 2 bases and 4 bases, in that order; junction bases with no gene match: 5. Per the germline V gene, CDR1 is SGDLS and CDR2 is YYNGEE. The CDR3 coding sequence is TGTGCCAGCAGCGTGAGCGGGGGGGCAAGCACCGGGGAGCTGTTTTTT. Its translation: CASSVSGGASTGELFF. The full variable domain, with the rest looked up from reference TRBV9 and TRBJ2-2, is DSGVTQTPKHLITATGQRVTLRCSPRSGDLSVYWYQQSLDQGLQFLIQYYNGEERAKGNILERFSAQQFPDLHSELNLSSLELGDSALYFCASSVSGGASTGELFFGEGSRLTVL.

This clonotype was counted many times. This chain connects TRBV12-3 or TRBV12-4 to TRBJ1-1, with 7 positions matching TRBD1. Trimming took 8 bases from V and 0 from J; bases not matched to a gene: 18. This CDR3 is built from 18 residues. As DNA, the CDR3 is TGTGCCAGCCCGACCAAAGGGAGGGGGCGGAGGGTGAACACTGAAGCTTTCTTT. Its translation is CASPTKGRGRRVNTEAFF.

Ten or more counts support this clonotype. The chain carries TRBV15 and TRBJ2-7, with D possibly being TRBD1 or TRBD2 (6 bases each). The CDR3 is 17 amino acids. CDR1 and CDR2 from the germline V gene are LNHNV and YYDKDF (reference sequence). V was cut by 5 bases and J by 1 base, with 21 bases left in between. CDR3 in amino acids: CATSGGLGHLGSYEQYF. DNA for the CDR3: TGTGCCACCAGCGGGGGACTGGGACACCTGGGATCCTACGAGCAGTACTTC.

This clonotype was counted ten times or more. The V gene is TRBV6-5, the J gene TRBJ2-7; 8 bases agree with TRBD2. The germline gives CDR1 MNHEY, CDR2 SVGAGI. This CDR3 comprises 15 residues. The ends lost 4 bases at V and 4 bases at J; junction bases unmatched: 9. The CDR3 region has the DNA TGTGCCAGCAGTTCGCTGAGCAGCGGGGGATACGAGCAGTACTTC. It encodes CASSSLSSGGYEQYF.

Many counts were recorded for this clonotype. The chain combines TRBV9 with TRBJ2-5; no reliable D call. The CDR3 has 13 amino acids. CDR1 is SGDLS and CDR2 is YYNGEE in the germline V gene. V was shortened by 7 bases and J by 4 bases, with 14 bases between the two germline ends. DNA for the CDR3: TGTGCCAGCGGGCAGGACCCTGGAGAGACCCAGTACTTC. It yields the protein CASGQDPGETQYF.

This clonotype was detected many times. The rearrangement uses TRBV6-2 or TRBV6-3 and TRBJ2-5; TRBD1 aligns across 7 bases. The germline V gene has CDR1 MNHEY and CDR2 SVGEGT. Germline trimming cut 2 bases from V and 3 bases from J; bases unmatched to any gene: 6. There are 15 residues in the CDR3. CDR3 DNA sequence: TGTGCCAGCAGTTACGACGACAGGGCGGAAGAGACCCAGTACTTC. Translating it yields CASSYDDRAEETQYF.